This T cell receptor beta chain was obtained from a study of CD8 T cells in Susac syndrome. The V end lost 3 bases, the J end lost 8 bases, and 14 bases lay between the germline ends. This CDR3 region has 15 residues. The germline V gene has CDR1 KGHSH and CDR2 LQKENI. Random hexamers were used to reverse transcribe an amount of about 0.45 to 1 ug RNA. TCRdb called the immunoSEQ multiplex PCR reads again in MiXCR, with one record for every CDR3 protein. This table has about 300,000 distinct CDR3 sequences, around 92% appearing once. The rearrangement links TRBV18 to TRBJ1-6, with D perhaps TRBD1 (6 bases). This receptor was identified in a human donor with multiple sclerosis. Material: CD4+ T cells from PBMCs. CDR3 residues: CASSPFQGKYSPLHF. The DNA of the CDR3 is TGTGCCAGCTCACCCTTTCAGGGGAAGTATTCACCCCTCCACTTT. The full variable domain, rest sourced from reference TRBV18 and TRBJ1-6, is NAGVMQNPRHLVRRRGQEARLRCSPMKGHSHVYWYRQLPEEGLKFMVYLQKENIIDESGMPKERFSAEFPKEGPSILRIQQVVRGDSAAYFCASSPFQGKYSPLHFGNGTRLTVT.